Listed here are 17 T cell receptor beta chains from one sample, sequenced in a study of OX40 agonist ivuxolimab in advanced cancers. Receptor amplification or capture employed the immunoSEQ multiplex PCR assay. TCRdb took this table from immuneACCESS and kept in-frame rearrangements with V and J called. Such tables lack part of the clones; where checked against another copy, unresolved V genes explain under half of the gap, and the rest is unexplained. The table for this sample lists under 60,000 clones; roughly 85% of them were counted only once. About 3.9% of the sample is taken by the ten largest. Sequencing used CD4+ or CD8+ T cells sorted from blood, obtained in a trial of the OX40 agonist ivuxolimab. These receptors were taken from an adult with an advanced solid tumor such as melanoma, head and neck, liver or kidney cancer.

V is TRBV7-9 and J is TRBJ1-6; D gene uncertain. The CDR3 runs to 18 residues. Trimming shortened V by 5 bases and J by 3 bases, and 20 bases separated the two germline ends. Germline lookup yields CDR1 SEHNR and CDR2 FQNEAQ (reference sequence). This chain's CDR3 is CASSSNIWGGHYNSPLHF. The CDR3 DNA reads as TGTGCCAGCAGCAGTAACATTTGGGGAGGCCACTATAATTCACCCCTCCACTTT.

The rearrangement joins TRBV28 to TRBJ2-7; D gene ambiguous. The CDR3 extends over 11 amino acids. Germline V lookup: CDR1 MDHEN, CDR2 SYDVKM. The ends were cut back, 2 bases at V and 7 bases at J, with 6 bases in the middle. This CDR3 is CASSLSREQYF. As DNA, the CDR3 is TGTGCCAGCAGTTTAAGCCGGGAGCAGTACTTC.

CDR3 residues: CASSDQSTEAFF. The CDR3 DNA follows: TGTGCCAGCTCAGACCAGTCCACTGAAGCTTTCTTT. The chain recombines TRBV18 with TRBJ1-1; the D is unclear. This CDR3 comprises 12 residues. V was shortened by 5 bases and J by 4 bases, with 8 bases between the two germline ends. CDR1 and CDR2 (germline): KGHSH, LQKENI.

This chain connects TRBV19 to TRBJ2-1; D ambiguous. The CDR3 spans 15 residues. From germline, CDR1 is LNHDA and CDR2 SQIVND (reference sequence). The V end lost 2 bases, the J end lost 0 bases, and 8 bases lay between the germline ends. The CDR3 DNA sequence: TGTGCCAGTAGTATAATGATGAGCTCCTACAATGAGCAGTTCTTC. Protein: CASSIMMSSYNEQFF.

This clone came up once. The chain has TRBV5-4 and TRBJ1-4; D might be TRBD1 (5 bases). Trimming took off 2 bases at V and 6 bases at J, with 8 bases between the two ends. Germline CDR1 reads SGHNT; CDR2 reads YYREEE (reference sequence). The CDR3 extends over 13 amino acids. CDR3: CASSFGGDEKLFF. The CDR3 DNA follows: TGTGCCAGCAGCTTCGGGGGAGATGAAAAACTGTTTTTT. The complete variable domain, with remaining parts taken from reference TRBV5-4 and TRBJ1-4, reads ETGVTQSPTHLIKTRGQQVTLRCSSQSGHNTVSWYQQALGQGPQFIFQYYREEENGRGNFPPRFSGLQFPNYSSELNVNALELDDSALYLCASSFGGDEKLFFGSGTQLSVL.

The table lists this clone with a few counts. This chain connects TRBV9 to TRBJ2-5, with TRBD2 as a possible D gene (6 bases). Trimming left V 9 bases short and J 1 base short, with 19 bases between. This CDR3 is 15 amino acids long. Germline V gene data show CDR1 as SGDLS and CDR2 as YYNGEE. In DNA form, the CDR3 reads TGTGCCACCAACCCTACTGGGGGGATCCAAGAGACCCAGTACTTC. Amino acids: CATNPTGGIQETQYF.

The chain joins TRBV4-2 to TRBJ2-1; D could derive from TRBD1 or TRBD2 (5 bases each). Germline CDR1 is LGHNA and CDR2 is YNFKEQ. The CDR3 extends over 13 amino acids. The CDR3 region is CASRDRSYNEQFF. As DNA, the CDR3 is TGTGCGTCCAGGGACCGCTCCTACAATGAGCAGTTCTTC.

The rearrangement uses TRBV11-3 and TRBJ2-2; 8 nucleotides match TRBD2. Germline V gene sequence: CDR1 SGHNT, CDR2 YENEEA. Losses at the gene ends were 1 base for V and 4 bases for J; bases not matched to a gene: 8. The CDR3 length is 17 residues. CDR3 sequence reads: CASSLAPAGDVTGELFF. CDR3 sequence (DNA): TGTGCCAGCAGCTTAGCCCCAGCGGGGGACGTCACCGGGGAGCTGTTTTTT.

V and J are TRBV10-3 and TRBJ2-3; possible D gene TRBD1, 5 bases. This CDR3 has 14 residues. Trimming removed 4 bases from V and 2 bases from J, with 10 bases in between. The V gene's germline CDR1 is ENHRY and CDR2 SYGVKD. CDR3 sequence (DNA): TGTGCCATCAGTGGTCGACAGTCCACAGATACGCAGTATTTT. Translated: CAISGRQSTDTQYF.

The V call is TRBV11-3, the J call TRBJ2-5, with 10 bases fitting TRBD1. The CDR3 length is 16 residues. The trim removed 5 bases at V and 5 bases at J, leaving 11 bases unmatched. CDR1 is SGHNT and CDR2 is YENEEA in the germline V gene. The CDR3 bases are TGTGCCAGCAGCCAAAATGACAGGGGGCGAGAGGAGACCCAGTACTTC. It specifies CASSQNDRGREETQYF. Filled out from reference TRBV11-3 and TRBJ2-5, the complete variable domain reads EAGVVQSPRYKIIEKKQPVAFWCNPISGHNTLYWYLQNLGQGPELLIRYENEEAVDDSQLPKDRFSAERLKGVDSTLKIQPAELGDSAVYLCASSQNDRGREETQYFGPGTRLLVL.

The V call is TRBV28, the J call TRBJ1-4; maybe TRBD1 (5 bases). From germline, CDR1 is MDHEN and CDR2 SYDVKM. The CDR3 has 13 amino acids. V lost 6 bases, J lost 4 bases, and 9 bases lay in between. The DNA for the CDR3 is TGTGCCAGCAGGCAGGGAAATAATGAAAAACTGTTTTTT. It is translated as CASRQGNNEKLFF.

The chain recombines TRBV4-3 with TRBJ1-1; the D is unclear. The CDR3 is made up of 12 amino acids. The germline V gene has CDR1 LGHNA and CDR2 YSLEER. Trimming stripped 1 base from V and 11 bases from J, with 11 bases between. The CDR3 region is CASSQGWGRAFF. CDR3 in DNA: TGCGCCAGCAGCCAAGGTTGGGGTCGGGCTTTCTTT.

In the case of this clone: Other DNA sequences of this sample code for an identical CDR3. V and J are TRBV28 and TRBJ2-7, with TRBD2 matching over 14 bases. CDR1 and CDR2 from the germline V gene are MDHEN and SYDVKM. Germline trimming cut 5 bases from V and 0 bases from J; bases unmatched to any gene: 3. This CDR3 spans 16 amino acids. DNA for the CDR3: TGTGCCAGCAGTCTCGGGACTAGCGGGGGCTCCTACGAGCAGTACTTC. Protein sequence: CASSLGTSGGSYEQYF. Based on the CDR3 plus reference TRBV28 and TRBJ2-7, the full variable domain is DVKVTQSSRYLVKRTGEKVFLECVQDMDHENMFWYRQDPGLGLRLIYFSYDVKMKEKGDIPEGYSVSREKKERFSLILESASTNQTSMYLCASSLGTSGGSYEQYFGPGTRLTVT.

V usage is TRBV4-2 and J usage is TRBJ2-3, with 11 bases aligning to TRBD2. Looked up from germline, CDR1 is LGHNA and CDR2 is YNFKEQ. This CDR3 is built from 17 residues. With V trimmed by 7 bases and J by 0 bases, 9 bases remained unmatched. CDR3 protein: CASNPTSGVTSTDTQYF. CDR3 bases: TGTGCCAGCAACCCGACTAGCGGGGTAACTAGCACAGATACGCAGTATTTT.

The V gene is TRBV18, the J gene TRBJ2-5; 7 nucleotides line up with TRBD2. This CDR3 comprises 16 residues. V dropped 4 bases and J dropped 0; count of bases not matched to a gene: 8. Germline V lookup: CDR1 KGHSH, CDR2 LQKENI. This chain's CDR3 is CASSQAGGSYQETQYF. The CDR3 bases are TGTGCCAGCTCACAAGCCGGGGGGTCCTACCAAGAGACCCAGTACTTC.

This clone was seen more than once but under ten times. The chain has TRBV19 and TRBJ1-5, with D possibly TRBD1 on 5 matching bases. Trimming left V 11 bases short and J 2 bases short, with 19 bases between. CDR1 is LNHDA and CDR2 is SQIVND in the germline V gene (reference sequence). This CDR3 is built from 15 residues. The DNA of the CDR3 is TGTGCCGTAAGTAGTGAGGGGTCGGGCAATCAGCCCCAGCATTTT. Protein product: CAVSSEGSGNQPQHF.

The chain employs TRBV18 and TRBJ2-3; D may be TRBD1 (7 bases). The germline gives CDR1 KGHSH, CDR2 LQKENI. Trimming pared 1 base from V and 3 bases from J, leaving 11 bases between. The CDR3 has 15 residues. CDR3 region: CASSPRQGGTDTQYF. CDR3 in DNA: TGTGCCAGCTCACCACGGCAGGGGGGTACAGATACGCAGTATTTT. Variable domain in full (rest from reference TRBV18 and TRBJ2-3): NAGVMQNPRHLVRRRGQEARLRCSPMKGHSHVYWYRQLPEEGLKFMVYLQKENIIDESGMPKERFSAEFPKEGPSILRIQQVVRGDSAAYFCASSPRQGGTDTQYFGPGTRLTVL.